Here is one TCR beta chain with its context. Its cognate antigen has yet to be identified. Per-nucleotide qualities are absent, and no much larger clonotype sits a single base away. One collaborating source in Seattle enrolled patients while the patients were actively infected and followed the patients over time throughout the course of disease. Each collaborating institution followed its own protocols to collect whole blood in K2EDTA tubes. Collaborator samples were shipped for TCRbeta analysis as frozen whole blood, isolated PBMCs, or DNA extracted from either sample type. The immunoSEQ Assay, a bias-controlled multiplex PCR, was used to amplify TCRbeta CDR3 regions from genomic DNA. Processing in the source paper ran as follows. The number of nucleated cells in each sample was estimated by amplification of reference gene primers within the assay. To quantify the absolute abundance of each unique TCRbeta CDR3 rearrangement, sequence reads were collapsed and filtered. Productive Simpson clonality was computed per sample as the square root of Simpson's diversity index over productive rearrangements. Drawn from immuneACCESS, this table holds only the in-frame rearrangements with V and J called that TCRdb kept. Clones are partly lost; checked studies trace under half to an unresolved V gene and leave the rest unexplained. The V and J calls and clone size are taken from that table; D and trimming were inferred from the DNA. The sample data list a few hundred thousand clones, and approximately 86% of these were observed just once. The top ten hold 0.87% of the sample.

This specimen comes from a study of blood T cell repertoires in COVID-19 (dated by TCRdb to the early 2020s). About the investigation overall: The collaborator samples originated in the United States, Italy and Spain and spanned the acute and convalescent phases of COVID-19. The material from the prospective study consisted of cDNA or gDNA derived from T cells, B-cell-depleted T cells, or PBMCs. Subjects who had been exposed to COVID-19, were actively infected with it, or had recovered from it provided the deeply sampled blood TCRbeta repertoires that made up the dataset. The repertoires were made available in a free public database intended to serve as a resource for research on the immune response to SARS-CoV-2. The samples were drawn from the first 160 participants of the ongoing ImmuneRACE study and from 1,200 or so subjects provided by 6 global collaborators. A de-identified subject ID, COVID-19 status, age in years and sex were almost always included in the sample metadata. Where available, HLA class I and class II types were taken from metadata supplied by the sample provider and were not determined by assay-based typing.

V is pared back by 1 base and J by 5 bases, with 8 bases lying between the germline termini. CDR1 and CDR2 are drawn from the germline V gene: MNHEY, SVGAGI. The cysteine opens and the phenylalanine closes a CDR3 of 13 amino acids. The retained sequence is limited to the CDR3, 39 bases, with the frame set at the first base. Results the study describes overall, beyond this receptor: How much clinical and demographic metadata was included differed by source and by participant, and the metadata was provided uncurated.

This receptor was identified in a human donor with COVID-19, enrolled during active disease. The donor label of this sample is uncertain. The chain is assembled from TRBV6-5 and TRBJ1-1; no D gene can be assigned with confidence. Specimen: peripheral blood. The nucleotides read TGTGCCAGCAGTTACTTTGTGGCAACTGAAGCTTTCTTT. It is translated as CASSYFVATEAFF.